This T cell receptor beta chain was captured in a study of T cell responses to AZD1222 COVID-19 vaccine listed by TCRdb under 2021. In the study overall: AZD1222 recipients given second doses at about 4 weeks or at about 12 weeks were pooled, since spike-specific TCR depth and breadth were not found to differ between the two schedules. A total of under 250 trial participants underwent TCR sequencing, of whom about 210 had received two doses of AZD1222 and roughly 26 had received two doses of the MenACWY control vaccine. Enrollment into the trials was organized by age into subgroups of 18-55, 56-69 and 70-plus years, and those subgroups contained around 150, 28 and 57 TCR-sequenced participants, respectively.

The CDR3 regions of human TCRbeta chains were subjected to immunosequencing. On the study's bioinformatics: Repertoire TCRs were matched against a reference library of SARS-CoV-2-specific TCRs generated with the MIRA antigen-specificity platform. Breadth meant the fraction of unique TCRs that were SARS-CoV-2-associated, whereas depth meant the fraction of total T cells that were SARS-CoV-2-associated. Using the MIRA data, each spike-specific TCR was assigned both to the spike region to which the TCR was reactive and to a CD4 or CD8 class. Log10-transformed breadth and depth values were compared by one-way ANOVA with Sidak's multiple comparisons tests. Not all clones reach the TCRdb copy of this immuneACCESS table, which keeps in-frame sequences only. Checked studies attribute under half of the gap to unresolved V genes and leave the rest unexplained. V, J and clone size are taken as reported in that table, and D and trimming were inferred from the DNA itself. The sample contains over 100,000 clones, 88% of them found a single time. In total, the top ten clones hold 3.5% to 4.5% of the sample.

Broad study findings and their caveats: The vaccine-associated CD4 TCRs covered the entire spike protein, and the dominant responses fell in regions 160-218 and 743-854. Participants were mostly white British, with more females than males. The authors suggested clonal diversity may have been underestimated. In the small 56-69-year group, the increase in depth fell short of significance, most likely because of low power. Conclusions about previously exposed vaccinees are limited because only six or seven AZD1222 recipients were SARS-CoV-2 seropositive at baseline. Because no day 14 peak-response samples were available, repertoires were characterized only after the peak T cell response. Reportedly, almost half of the unique spike-specific TCRs recognized epitopes lying outside the regions that are mutated in the B.1.351 and B.1.1.7 variants. After two AZD1222 doses, both the breadth and the depth of spike-specific TCRs were significantly higher than at day 0 and than in MenACWY recipients.

As regards this clone: It lacks a known antigen. Base qualities are not at hand, and no much larger clone is one base apart.

From the cysteine through the phenylalanine, the CDR3 covers 15 amino acids. Of all the DNA, just the CDR3 is kept, 45 bases in frame from base 1. V loses 2 bases of germline sequence and J loses 4 bases, and the interval between the two ends is 14 bases. The CDR1 and CDR2 encoded by the germline V gene are SGHRS and YFSETQ. What the time point label conveys for this sample: baseline before first vaccination. The vaccinee samples were drawn from two UK trials, COV001 and COV002, one of which was a single-blind randomized controlled phase 2/3 trial testing AZD1222 (ChAdOx1 nCoV-19) in healthy adults. For TCRbeta chain sequencing, PBMC samples were collected from trial participants at day 0 and at day 28 after the second dose.

This TCR derives from an adult in good health. The sample consisted of peripheral blood, taken on day 0 of AZD1222 vaccination. This sequence uses TRBV5-1 and TRBJ2-3; a weak D assignment points to TRBD1 (6 bases agree). The CDR3 in this case is CASSLSRQVADTQYF. The base sequence is TGCGCCAGCAGCTTAAGCCGACAGGTGGCAGATACGCAGTATTTT.